The rows below give T cell receptor beta chains drawn from one sample of a study of blood T cell repertoires in COVID-19. Some clones are missing from TCRdb's copy, which holds only in-frame ones; the method was immunoSEQ multiplex PCR. The sample records 52,000 or so clones, 75% to 80% being singletons. The sequencing sample was made of peripheral blood. The receptors here all came from a man aged 50-59 years with active or convalescent COVID-19. Each CDR3 is given with its conserved first and last residue. Not every row has a clone size; where given, it reads once, few, many or a size class.

J gene,clone size,V gene,CDR3 protein
TRBJ2-3,NA,TRBV18,CASSPGDADTDTQYF
TRBJ1-2,once,TRBV12-3/TRBV12-4,CASRAGTTYGYTF
TRBJ2-5,NA,TRBV11-2,CASSPPVGTGGVGETQYF
TRBJ1-5,NA,TRBV19,CASIFRGVVQPQHF
TRBJ1-1,NA,TRBV6-5,CASSDTGDTEAFF
TRBJ2-5,NA,TRBV6-2/TRBV6-3,CASSIPWTSGGQETQYF
TRBJ1-2,NA,TRBV7-2,CASSRVANYGYTF
TRBJ1-5,NA,TRBV5-8,CASSLDGQGGQPQHF
TRBJ2-3,NA,TRBV11-3,CASSPGLAGNTDTQYF
TRBJ1-4,NA,TRBV19,CASTTLQGPEKLFF
TRBJ1-1,NA,TRBV12-5,CASGLNTLNTEAFF
TRBJ2-5,NA,TRBV11-3,CASSSSYHPGTDQETQYF
TRBJ2-7,NA,TRBV9,CASSLPCVRPNSSYEQYF
TRBJ1-4,NA,TRBV18,CASSPGQLNEKLFF
TRBJ1-4,NA,TRBV27,CASSLDSLGTNEKLFF
TRBJ2-3,once,TRBV6-5,CASCQRGYSDTQYF
TRBJ2-6,NA,TRBV5-4,CASRSKEDSGANVLTF
TRBJ2-1,few,TRBV19,CASSITVGYEQFF
TRBJ2-2,NA,TRBV19,CASRQGSSGELFF
TRBJ2-2,NA,TRBV7-3,CASSLGAVTGELFF
TRBJ1-1,few,TRBV28,CASSLAGWTTEAFF
TRBJ2-7,NA,TRBV5-5,CASSLARGNYEQYF
TRBJ1-5,NA,TRBV2,CASSLRTALGQPQHF
TRBJ2-7,NA,TRBV11-2,CASSRDRAGEQYF
TRBJ1-1,NA,TRBV27,CASSFQGQLAFF
TRBJ1-6,once,TRBV7-7,CASSPQGDGSPLHF
TRBJ1-1,few,TRBV29-1,CSVENGGGNTEAFF
TRBJ2-6,once,TRBV4-1,CASSPGRTEGAGANVLTF
TRBJ2-1,many,TRBV5-1,CASRYDSSYNEQFF
TRBJ1-2,NA,TRBV5-4,CASSLGQNYGYTF
TRBJ1-2,NA,TRBV6-5,CASSTGDYGYTF
TRBJ2-1,NA,TRBV27,CASSLSLNEQFF
TRBJ2-2,few,TRBV16,CASSPRSSGGRVNTGELFF
TRBJ2-7,NA,TRBV4-1,CASSPDQASSYEQYF
TRBJ1-2,NA,TRBV15,CATSIQGGSYGYTF
TRBJ2-1,NA,TRBV29-1,CSAAPGLAGGEQFF
TRBJ2-2,NA,TRBV11-2,CASSFSGRLNTGELFF
TRBJ2-7,NA,TRBV7-9,CASSGEGEPRSYEQYF
TRBJ1-1,NA,TRBV9,CASTRGTAGQAFF
TRBJ1-6,NA,TRBV5-1,CASSLQGAGGISPLHF
TRBJ2-2,NA,TRBV7-3,CASSPAGTDTGELFF
TRBJ2-2,NA,TRBV9,CASSVDTMNTGELFF
TRBJ1-1,NA,TRBV12-3/TRBV12-4,CASSSEYEAFF
TRBJ2-1,NA,TRBV2,CASILSGGVYNEQFF
TRBJ2-7,NA,TRBV19,CASSTRTGLYEQYF
TRBJ2-3,NA,TRBV7-9,CASSLSLTGGTDTQYF
TRBJ1-2,once,TRBV19,CASSPGDGLGLGYGYTF